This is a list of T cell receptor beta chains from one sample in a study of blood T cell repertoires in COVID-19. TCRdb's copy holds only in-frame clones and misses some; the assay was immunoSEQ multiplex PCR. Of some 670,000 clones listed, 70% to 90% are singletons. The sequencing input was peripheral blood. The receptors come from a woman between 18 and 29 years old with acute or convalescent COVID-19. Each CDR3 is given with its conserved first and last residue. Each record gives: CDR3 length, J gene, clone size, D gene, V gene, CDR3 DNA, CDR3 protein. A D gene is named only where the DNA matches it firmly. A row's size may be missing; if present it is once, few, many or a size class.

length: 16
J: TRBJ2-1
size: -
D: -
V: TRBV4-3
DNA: TGCGCCAGCAGCCGACAGACCCAATTATCCTACAATGAGCAGTTCTTC
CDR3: CASSRQTQLSYNEQFF

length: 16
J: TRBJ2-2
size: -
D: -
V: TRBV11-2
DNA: TGTGCCAGCAGCTTAGTAACTGGCGGGAACACCGGGGAGCTGTTTTTT
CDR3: CASSLVTGGNTGELFF

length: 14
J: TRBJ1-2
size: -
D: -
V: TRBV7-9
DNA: TGTGCCAGCCACCTGATGGCGGGGGGCCTCGGCTACACCTTC
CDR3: CASHLMAGGLGYTF

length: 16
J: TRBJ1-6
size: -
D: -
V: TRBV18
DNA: TGTGCCAGCTCACCTTCGACAGCAACTTATAATTCACCCCTCCACTTT
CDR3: CASSPSTATYNSPLHF

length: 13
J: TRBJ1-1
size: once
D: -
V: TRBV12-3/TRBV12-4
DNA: TGTGCCAGCACGGTACCCCAGAACACTGAAGCTTTCTTT
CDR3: CASTVPQNTEAFF

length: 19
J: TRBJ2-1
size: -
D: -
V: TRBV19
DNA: TGTGCCAGTAGTATCCTCCCTAAAATGACAGGTGCCTCCTACAATGAGCAGTTCTTC
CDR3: CASSILPKMTGASYNEQFF

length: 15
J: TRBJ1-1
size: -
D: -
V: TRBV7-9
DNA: TGTGCCAGCAGCTTAGTAGCAACCCCGAACACTGAAGCTTTCTTT
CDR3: CASSLVATPNTEAFF

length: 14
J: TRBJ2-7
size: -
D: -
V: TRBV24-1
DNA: TGTGCCACCACCAGGGCCCCCAGGGTCTACGAGCAGTACTTC
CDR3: CATTRAPRVYEQYF

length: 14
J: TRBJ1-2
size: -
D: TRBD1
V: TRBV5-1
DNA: TGCGCCAGCAGCTCGGACAGGGGAGGAAGGGGCTACACCTTC
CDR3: CASSSDRGGRGYTF

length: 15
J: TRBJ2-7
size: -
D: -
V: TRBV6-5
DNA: TGTGCCAGCAGTTCCACCTCGACAGGTTCCTACGAGCAGTACTTC
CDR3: CASSSTSTGSYEQYF

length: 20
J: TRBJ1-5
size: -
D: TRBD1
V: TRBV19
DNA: TGTGCCAGTAGTTCAGCGGCGACAGGGTTGGGTACCGTCCTTCGGCAGCCCCAGCATTTT
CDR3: CASSSAATGLGTVLRQPQHF

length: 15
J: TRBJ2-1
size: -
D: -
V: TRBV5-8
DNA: TGTGCCAGCAGCTTGGCCATGAGGGAATACAATGAGCAGTTCTTC
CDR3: CASSLAMREYNEQFF

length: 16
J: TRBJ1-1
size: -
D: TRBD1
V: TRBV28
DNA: TGTGCCAGCAGTTCGGGGCAGGGGGCAGGGAACACTGAAGCTTTCTTT
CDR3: CASSSGQGAGNTEAFF

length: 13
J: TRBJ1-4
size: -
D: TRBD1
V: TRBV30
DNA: TGTGCCTGGGGGGGGACAGGCTTTGAAAAACTGTTTTTT
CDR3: CAWGGTGFEKLFF

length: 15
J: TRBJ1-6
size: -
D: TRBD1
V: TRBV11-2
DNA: TGTGCCAGCAGCTTATCAGGGGGAGGTAATTCACCCCTCCACTTT
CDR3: CASSLSGGGNSPLHF

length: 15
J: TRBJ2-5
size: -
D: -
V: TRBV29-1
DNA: TGCAGCGTTTTACAGGGAGGGGGATTAAAAGAGACCCAGTACTTC
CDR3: CSVLQGGGLKETQYF

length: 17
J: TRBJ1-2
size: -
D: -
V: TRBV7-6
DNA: TGTGCCAGCAGCTATGATGGGGGCGAAGGGCGACGCGATGGCTACACCTTC
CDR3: CASSYDGGEGRRDGYTF

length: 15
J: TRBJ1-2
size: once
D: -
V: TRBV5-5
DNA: TGTGCCAGCAGCTTGGCGGGGGTGGAGGGTGATGGCTACACCTTC
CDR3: CASSLAGVEGDGYTF

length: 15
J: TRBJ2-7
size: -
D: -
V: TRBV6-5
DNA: TGTGCCAGCAGTTACTCCGGGGGGCTCGGGGTAGGGCAGTACTTC
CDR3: CASSYSGGLGVGQYF

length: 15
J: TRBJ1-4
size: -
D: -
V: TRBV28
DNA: TGTGCCAGCAATCCATTGGGAGTGGATAATGAAAAACTGTTTTTT
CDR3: CASNPLGVDNEKLFF

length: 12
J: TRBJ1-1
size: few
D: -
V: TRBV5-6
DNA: TGTGCCAGCAGCCGGGGAAGGACTGAAGCTTTCTTT
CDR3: CASSRGRTEAFF

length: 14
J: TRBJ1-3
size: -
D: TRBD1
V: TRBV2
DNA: TGTGCCAGCAGACCCGACAGGGTCGGAAACACCATATATTTT
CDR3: CASRPDRVGNTIYF

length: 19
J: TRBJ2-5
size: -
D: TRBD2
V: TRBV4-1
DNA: TGCGCCAGCAGCCAAGGGGTAATGGGGAGCGGGGGTCCACAAGAGACCCAGTACTTC
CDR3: CASSQGVMGSGGPQETQYF

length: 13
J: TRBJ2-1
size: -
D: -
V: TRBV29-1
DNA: TGCTCCTACCGGGACTTGCTTTACAATGAGCAGTTCTTC
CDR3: CSYRDLLYNEQFF